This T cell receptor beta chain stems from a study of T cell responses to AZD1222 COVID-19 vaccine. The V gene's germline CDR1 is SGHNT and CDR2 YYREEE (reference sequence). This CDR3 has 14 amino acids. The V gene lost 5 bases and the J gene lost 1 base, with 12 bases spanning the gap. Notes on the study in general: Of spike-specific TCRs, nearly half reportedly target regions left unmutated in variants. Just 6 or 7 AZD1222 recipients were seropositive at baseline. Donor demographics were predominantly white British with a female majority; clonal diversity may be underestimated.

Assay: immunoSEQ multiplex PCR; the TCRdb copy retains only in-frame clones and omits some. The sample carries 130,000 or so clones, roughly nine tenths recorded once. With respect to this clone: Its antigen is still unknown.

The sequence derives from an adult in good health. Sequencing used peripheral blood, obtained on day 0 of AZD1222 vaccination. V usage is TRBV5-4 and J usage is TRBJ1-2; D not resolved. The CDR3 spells CASSLPLVNYGYTF. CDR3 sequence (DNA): TGTGCCAGCAGTCTCCCTTTGGTTAACTATGGCTACACCTTC.